The 4 T cell receptor beta chains below all came from one sample that was sequenced in a study of tumor and adjacent non-tumor tissue in lung cancer. This sample's RNA came from whole unsorted tissue. More than 3 cm separated this lung sample from the edge of the tumor. A modified ARM-PCR protocol with three rounds of nested PCR amplified TCRbeta. MiXCR was run by TCRdb on the multiplex PCR reads, yielding one entry per CDR3 protein. The table lists around 39,000 distinct CDR3 sequences, 60% of them singletons. Sequenced sample: distant non-tumor lung tissue. All receptors derive from a man in his fifties with non-small cell lung cancer.

This clonotype was seen repeatedly, ten times or more. This chain links TRBV5-6 with TRBJ1-1; no reliable D call. Trimming stripped 4 bases from V and 5 bases from J, with 15 bases between. The CDR3 sequence is 14 residues long. The V gene's germline CDR1 is SGHDT and CDR2 YYEEEE. This CDR3 reads CASSRRTTGTEAFF. DNA for the CDR3: TGTGCCAGCAGCCGCCGGACCACGGGGACTGAAGCTTTCTTT.

Details on this clonotype: One end of the junction varies from germline; a read error may be responsible. The chain links TRBV2 to TRBJ2-3, with unresolved D. The CDR3 contains 14 residues. Germline CDR1 SNHLY, CDR2 FYNNEI. The CDR3 here is CASNQAQSTDAQYF. CDR3 DNA: TGTGCCAGCAATCAGGCGCAGAGCACAGATGCGCAGTATTTT.

The chain has TRBV5-1 and TRBJ1-3; no definite D call. Germline CDR1 SGHRS, CDR2 YFSETQ. This CDR3 is 14 amino acids long. V was shortened by 0 bases and J by 7 bases, with 11 bases between the two germline ends. As DNA, the CDR3 is TGCGCCAGCAGCTTGGATTCGGCTTCGAACACCATATATTTT. Encoded protein: CASSLDSASNTIYF.

Notes on this clonotype: The DNA is omitted, as the CDR3 cannot be located on it reliably, and the CDR3 follows TCRdb's listing. V is TRBV12-3 or TRBV12-4 and J is TRBJ2-1; the table's D call of TRBD2 was not tested on the DNA. The CDR3 spans 16 residues, counting both ends. The CDR3 here is CTSSTSRGGSYNEQFF.